One sample yielded the 24 T cell receptor beta chains listed below, sequenced in a study of blood T cell repertoires in COVID-19 (dated by TCRdb to 2018 to 2021). The library was prepared using the immunoSEQ multiplex PCR assay. TCRdb's version of the immuneACCESS table is confined to in-frame rearrangements and falls short of the full clone set. An unresolved V gene accounts for under half of the shortfall where checked; the remainder is of unknown origin. In this sample the table shows some 260,000 clones, around 82% of which occur a single time. Together, the top ten hold less than 4% of the sample. The source material was peripheral blood. Receptors originate from a woman under 30 with acute or convalescent COVID-19.

This rearrangement joins TRBV6-5 to TRBJ2-1; the match to TRBD2 covers 12 bases. The CDR3 length is 16 residues. Per the germline V gene, CDR1 is MNHEY and CDR2 is SVGAGI. Trimming at V came to 4 bases and at J to 8 bases, leaving 9 bases not matched to a gene. The CDR3 sequence: CASSSTTSGSGDEQFF. CDR3 nucleotide sequence: TGTGCCAGCAGTTCGACGACTAGCGGGAGCGGGGATGAGCAGTTCTTC.

This clone was counted between two and nine times. This chain connects TRBV30 to TRBJ1-2; TRBD1 might be the D (5 bases). This CDR3 contains 16 residues. The V and J ends lost 2 bases and 1 base respectively, with 17 bases between them. Germline loops: CDR1 GTSNPN, CDR2 SVGIG (reference sequence). For the CDR3, the DNA is TGTGCCTGGAGTAGGAACCTACAGGCGGTTAACTATGGCTACACCTTC. Protein sequence: CAWSRNLQAVNYGYTF.

This chain joins TRBV27 and TRBJ2-1; D gene uncertain. V lost 5 bases to trimming and J lost 0 bases, with 14 bases between them. CDR1 and CDR2 from the germline V gene are MNHEY and SMNVEV (reference sequence). This CDR3 comprises 16 residues. The chain's CDR3 is CASSPIDKSSYNEQFF. The CDR3 coding sequence is TGTGCCAGCAGTCCGATCGACAAGAGCTCCTACAATGAGCAGTTCTTC.

This clone was seen only once. The chain is built from TRBV2 and TRBJ2-7; TRBD2 matches at 15 bases. J gave up 1 base and V 3 bases, and 4 bases lay outside the gene matches. The CDR3 sequence is 17 residues long. CDR1 SNHLY and CDR2 FYNNEI come from the germline V gene. The CDR3 spells CASSEGLAGGSSYEQYF. The DNA of the CDR3 is TGTGCCAGCAGTGAGGGACTAGCGGGAGGATCATCCTACGAGCAGTACTTC.

The chain employs TRBV19 and TRBJ2-2, with 8 bases lining up with TRBD1. This CDR3 is 16 amino acids long. J lost 5 bases, V lost 2 bases, and 7 bases had no gene match. Per the germline V gene, CDR1 is LNHDA and CDR2 is SQIVND (reference sequence). CDR3 DNA: TGTGCCAGTAGTATACGGGGACAGGCAGAGACCGGGGAGCTGTTTTTT. It codes for CASSIRGQAETGELFF.

The chain combines TRBV6-5 with TRBJ1-1; 7 bases agree with TRBD1. Germline V lookup: CDR1 MNHEY, CDR2 SVGAGI. Unmatched junction bases numbered 9, after V lost 5 bases and J lost 6 bases. The CDR3 is 14 residues long. The CDR3 region has the DNA TGTGCCAGCAGTAAGACAGGGCACGCGGCTGAAGCTTTCTTT. Protein product: CASSKTGHAAEAFF.

The CDR3 DNA is TGTGCCAGCAGCTTAGGAGGCAGGGCCAAAAACATTCAGTACTTC. Protein product: CASSLGGRAKNIQYF. The rearrangement links TRBV5-4 to TRBJ2-4; possible D gene TRBD2, 5 bases. In germline, CDR1 is SGHNT, CDR2 YYREEE (reference sequence). V dropped 2 bases and J dropped 1 base, with 10 bases sitting between them. This CDR3 is built from 15 residues.

The chain links TRBV5-1 to TRBJ2-3; 13 nucleotides agree with TRBD2. Germline trimming cut 5 bases from V and 7 bases from J; bases unmatched to any gene: 7. CDR3 size: 15 residues. Germline CDR1 reads SGHRS; CDR2 reads YFSETQ. Here the CDR3 reads CASSVSGTSGNTQYF. CDR3 in DNA: TGCGCCAGCAGTGTATCCGGGACTAGCGGGAATACGCAGTATTTT.

Only a few counts were recorded for this clone. The gene calls are TRBV4-3 and TRBJ1-6; weak D call: TRBD1 (5 bases). V was clipped by 0 bases and J by 5 bases, with 11 bases between them. Germline values: CDR1 LGHNA, CDR2 YSLEER. The CDR3 runs to 16 residues. CDR3 DNA sequence: TGCGCCAGCAGCCAAGATACGGCAGGGAATAATTCACCCCTCCACTTT. Its translation is CASSQDTAGNNSPLHF.

The V gene is TRBV3-1 (or the pseudogene TRBV3-2), the J gene TRBJ2-3, with 7 bases fitting TRBD2. Germline V gene data show CDR1 as LGHDT and CDR2 as YNNKEL (reference sequence). The junction had 7 bases not matched to a gene; V was cut back by 0 bases and J by 1 base. CDR3 size: 17 residues. CDR3 coding DNA: TGTGCCAGCAGCCAAGATTCTCCGGGGGGTGGCACAGATACGCAGTATTTT. Amino acids: CASSQDSPGGGTDTQYF.

The chain carries TRBV7-2 and TRBJ2-2; tentatively, D is TRBD2 (7 bases). Trimming took 1 base from V and 7 from J, leaving 16 bases between them. This CDR3 region has 16 residues. Germline CDR1 SGHTA, CDR2 FQGNSA. This chain's CDR3 is CASSLVHGGAGGELFF. The CDR3 DNA sequence: TGTGCCAGCAGCTTAGTGCATGGGGGGGCTGGCGGGGAGCTGTTTTTT.

The V and J genes are TRBV30 and TRBJ1-4, with D unclear. Germline V gene data show CDR1 as GTSNPN and CDR2 as SVGIG (reference sequence). The V gene lost 0 bases and the J gene lost 8 bases, with 4 bases spanning the gap. The CDR3 covers 11 residues. In DNA, the CDR3 is TGTGCCTGGAGTGTCGGGGAAAAACTGTTTTTT. This translates into CAWSVGEKLFF.

This chain links TRBV27 with TRBJ1-6; D gene uncertain. Germline-derived CDR1 and CDR2 are MNHEY and SMNVEV (reference sequence). This CDR3 region has 12 residues. The ends were cut back, 5 bases at V and 13 bases at J, with 12 bases in the middle. The CDR3: CASSDYSNPLHF. The CDR3 DNA follows: TGTGCCAGCAGTGATTATAGTAATCCCCTCCACTTT.

J is TRBJ2-1 and V is TRBV4-1; TRBD2 agrees at 9 bases. This CDR3 has 17 residues. V lost 1 base to trimming and J lost 4 bases; unmatched junction nucleotides: 8. Germline V CDR1 and CDR2: MGHRA, YSYEKL. CDR3 sequence (DNA): TGCGCCAGCAGCCAAGCCTTGGAGCGGGAGGCTTACAATGAGCAGTTCTTC. Its translation: CASSQALEREAYNEQFF.

CDR3 in DNA: TGTGCCAGTAGTATTGGGCTAGCGGGAGGCTCCCGCACAGATACGCAGTATTTT. Residues: CASSIGLAGGSRTDTQYF. This chain links TRBV19 with TRBJ2-3; 11 bases map to TRBD2. The CDR3 runs 18 residues. The trim removed 3 bases at V and 1 base at J, leaving 9 bases unmatched. Germline V CDR1 and CDR2: LNHDA, SQIVND (reference sequence).

The V and J genes are TRBV7-6 and TRBJ2-7, with a tentative D call TRBD1 (6 bases). Trimming took 4 bases from V and 0 from J, leaving 13 bases between them. Germline CDR1 and CDR2: SGHVS and FNYEAQ. The CDR3 has 15 residues. CDR3 loop: CASSSDSAFSYEQYF. Here the CDR3 DNA reads TGTGCCAGCAGCTCGGACAGTGCTTTCTCCTACGAGCAGTACTTC.

The genes are TRBV3-1 (or the pseudogene TRBV3-2) and TRBJ2-7; D is perhaps TRBD1 (6 bases). Germline lookup yields CDR1 LGHDT and CDR2 YNNKEL (reference sequence). V was trimmed by 1 base and J by 2 bases, leaving 15 bases between them. This CDR3 spans 16 amino acids. CDR3 sequence: CASSQGGGSGAYEQYF. In nucleotides, the CDR3 is TGTGCCAGCAGCCAAGGAGGGGGTTCTGGGGCCTACGAGCAGTACTTC.

The chain employs TRBV12-5 and TRBJ2-2; 14 nucleotides agree with TRBD2. CDR1 and CDR2 from the germline V gene are LGHNT and FRNRAP. This CDR3 comprises 18 residues. Trimming took 6 bases from V and 4 from J; bases not matched to a gene: 10. In nucleotides, the CDR3 is TGTGCTAGTGGCCGTACCTTGGGACTAGCGGGAGCCACCGGGGAGCTGTTTTTT. Its translation: CASGRTLGLAGATGELFF.

This chain uses TRBV7-9 with TRBJ2-5; 9 bases are shared with TRBD2. The CDR3 spans 16 residues. CDR1 and CDR2 from the germline V gene are SEHNR and FQNEAQ (reference sequence). The trim removed 4 bases at V and 2 bases at J, leaving 8 bases unmatched. CDR3 nucleotides: TGTGCCAGCAGCTCCAGACTAGCGGTTTCACAAGAGACCCAGTACTTC. Its translation is CASSSRLAVSQETQYF.

This clone showed up just once. The chain links TRBV19 to TRBJ1-3; D ambiguous. This CDR3 is built from 15 residues. The V gene lost 3 bases and the J gene lost 0 bases, with 9 bases spanning the gap. CDR1 LNHDA and CDR2 SQIVND come from the germline V gene (reference sequence). The CDR3 DNA reads TGTGCCAGTAGTATGAGTAGGAGCTCTGGAAACACCATATATTTT. Residues: CASSMSRSSGNTIYF.

This clone was seen a few times. The chain couples TRBV19 to TRBJ1-3, with D tentatively TRBD1 (6 bases). CDR1 LNHDA and CDR2 SQIVND come from the germline V gene (reference sequence). V lost 4 bases, J lost 0 bases, and 13 bases lay in between. The CDR3 spans 16 residues. CDR3 nucleotides: TGTGCCAGTAGTAGAGGGACAACGAGCTCTGGAAACACCATATATTTT. This sequence encodes CASSRGTTSSGNTIYF.

V and J are TRBV18 and TRBJ1-5; D is perhaps TRBD1 (5 bases). The CDR3 is made up of 19 amino acids. The germline CDR1 and CDR2 sequences are KGHSH and LQKENI. V lost 2 bases to trimming and J lost 4 bases, with 24 bases between them. The CDR3 nucleotides read TGTGCCAGCTCACCAAATCGTCTCCTTAAGGACACAACAAATCAGCCCCAGCATTTT. As protein: CASSPNRLLKDTTNQPQHF.

The V and J genes are TRBV7-9 and TRBJ2-7, with D perhaps matching TRBD2 (6 bases). In germline, CDR1 is SEHNR, CDR2 FQNEAQ (reference sequence). The CDR3 has 14 amino acids. V was clipped by 5 bases and J by 1 base, with 12 bases between them. The CDR3 spells CASSTMGGSYEQYF. Written as DNA, the CDR3 is TGTGCCAGCAGCACAATGGGGGGTTCCTACGAGCAGTACTTC. The full variable domain, completed using reference TRBV7-9 and TRBJ2-7, is DTGVSQNPRHKITKRGQNVTFRCDPISEHNRLYWYRQTLGQGPEFLTYFQNEAQLEKSRLLSDRFSAERPKGSFSTLEIQRTEQGDSAMYLCASSTMGGSYEQYFGPGTRLTVT.

The chain joins TRBV7-6 to TRBJ1-1; D not certain. From germline, CDR1 is SGHVS and CDR2 FNYEAQ. The V end lost 3 bases, the J end lost 4 bases, and 15 bases lay between the germline ends. The CDR3 runs to 15 residues. CDR3 sequence reads: CASSLWEARGTEAFF. The CDR3 DNA follows: TGTGCCAGCAGCTTGTGGGAGGCCCGGGGCACTGAAGCTTTCTTT.